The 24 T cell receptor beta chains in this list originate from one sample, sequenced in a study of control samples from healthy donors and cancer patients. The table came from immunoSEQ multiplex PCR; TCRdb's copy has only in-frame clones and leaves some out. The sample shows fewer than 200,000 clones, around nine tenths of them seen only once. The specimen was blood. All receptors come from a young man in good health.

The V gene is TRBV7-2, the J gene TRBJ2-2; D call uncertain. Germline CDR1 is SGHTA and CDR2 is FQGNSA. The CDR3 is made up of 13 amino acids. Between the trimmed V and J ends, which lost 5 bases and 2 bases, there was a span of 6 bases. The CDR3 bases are TGTGCCAGCAGCACCAAAAACACCGGGGAGCTGTTTTTT. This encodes CASSTKNTGELFF. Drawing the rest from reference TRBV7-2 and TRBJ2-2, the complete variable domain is GAGVSQSPSNKVTEKGKDVELRCDPISGHTALYWYRQSLGQGLEFLIYFQGNSAPDKSGLPSDRFSAERTGGSVSTLTIQRTQQEDSAVYLCASSTKNTGELFFGEGSRLTVL.

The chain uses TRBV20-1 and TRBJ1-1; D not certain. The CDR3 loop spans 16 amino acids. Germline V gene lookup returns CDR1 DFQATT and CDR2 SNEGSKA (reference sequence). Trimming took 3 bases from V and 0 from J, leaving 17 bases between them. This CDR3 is CSASPPQPGLNTEAFF. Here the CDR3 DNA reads TGCAGTGCTAGTCCCCCCCAGCCCGGCCTGAACACTGAAGCTTTCTTT.

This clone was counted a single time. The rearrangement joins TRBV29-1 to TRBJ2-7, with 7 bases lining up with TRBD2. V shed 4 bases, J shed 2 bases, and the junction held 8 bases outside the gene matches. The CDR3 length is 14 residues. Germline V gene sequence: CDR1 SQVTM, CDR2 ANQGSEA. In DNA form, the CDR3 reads TGCAGCGTTGGGCTGCGGGAGAATCCCTACGAGCAGTACTTC. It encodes CSVGLRENPYEQYF.

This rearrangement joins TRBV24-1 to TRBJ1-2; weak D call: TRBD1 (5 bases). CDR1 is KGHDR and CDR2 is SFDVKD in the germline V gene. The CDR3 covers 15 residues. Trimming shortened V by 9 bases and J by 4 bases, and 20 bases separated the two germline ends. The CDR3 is CATWGGTEVGYGYTF. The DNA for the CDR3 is TGTGCCACCTGGGGAGGGACGGAGGTTGGCTATGGCTACACCTTC.

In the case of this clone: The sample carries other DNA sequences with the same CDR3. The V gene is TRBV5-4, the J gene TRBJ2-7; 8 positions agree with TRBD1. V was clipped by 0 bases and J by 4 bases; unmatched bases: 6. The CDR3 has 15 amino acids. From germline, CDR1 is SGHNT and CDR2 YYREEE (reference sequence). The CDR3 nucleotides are TGTGCCAGCAGCTTGGGGGGGCAGGGGGCTTACGAGCAGTACTTC. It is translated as CASSLGGQGAYEQYF. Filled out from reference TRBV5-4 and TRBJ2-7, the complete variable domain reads ETGVTQSPTHLIKTRGQQVTLRCSSQSGHNTVSWYQQALGQGPQFIFQYYREEENGRGNFPPRFSGLQFPNYSSELNVNALELDDSALYLCASSLGGQGAYEQYFGPGTRLTVT.

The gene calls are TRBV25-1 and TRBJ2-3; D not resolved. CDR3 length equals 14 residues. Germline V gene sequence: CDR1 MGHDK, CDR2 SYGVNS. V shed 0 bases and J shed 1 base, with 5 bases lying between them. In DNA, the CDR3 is TGTGCCAGCAGTGAATATTCTCGCACAGATACGCAGTATTTT. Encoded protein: CASSEYSRTDTQYF.

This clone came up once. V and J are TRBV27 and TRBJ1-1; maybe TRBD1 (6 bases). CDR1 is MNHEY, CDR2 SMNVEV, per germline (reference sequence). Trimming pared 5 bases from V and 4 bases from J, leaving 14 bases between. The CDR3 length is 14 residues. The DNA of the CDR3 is TGTGCCAGCAGTCCTCAGGGGAGAGGCACTGAAGCTTTCTTT. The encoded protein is CASSPQGRGTEAFF.

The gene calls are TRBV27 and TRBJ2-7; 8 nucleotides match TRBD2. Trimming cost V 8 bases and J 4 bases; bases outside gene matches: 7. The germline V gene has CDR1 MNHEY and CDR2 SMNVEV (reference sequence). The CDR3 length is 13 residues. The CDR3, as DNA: TGTGCCAGCCGGACGGGAGGGGTATACGAGCAGTACTTC. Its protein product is CASRTGGVYEQYF.

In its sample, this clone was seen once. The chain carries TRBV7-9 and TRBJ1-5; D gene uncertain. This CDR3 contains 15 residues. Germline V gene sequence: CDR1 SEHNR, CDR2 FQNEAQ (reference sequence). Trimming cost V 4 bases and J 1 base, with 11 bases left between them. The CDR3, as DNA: TGTGCCAGCAGCTCCGACGGACGGAGCAATCAGCCCCAGCATTTT. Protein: CASSSDGRSNQPQHF.

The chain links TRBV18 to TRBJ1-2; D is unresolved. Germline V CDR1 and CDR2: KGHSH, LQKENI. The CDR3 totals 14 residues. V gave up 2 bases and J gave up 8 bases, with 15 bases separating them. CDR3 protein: CASSPMAMLGGYTF. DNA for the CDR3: TGTGCCAGCTCACCAATGGCGATGCTTGGCGGCTACACCTTC.

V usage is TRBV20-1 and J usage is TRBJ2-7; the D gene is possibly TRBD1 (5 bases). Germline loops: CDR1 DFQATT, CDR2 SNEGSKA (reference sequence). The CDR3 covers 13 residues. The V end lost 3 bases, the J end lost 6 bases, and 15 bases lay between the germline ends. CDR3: CSASRTRAGEQYF. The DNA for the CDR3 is TGCAGTGCTAGTAGGACCAGGGCAGGCGAGCAGTACTTC.

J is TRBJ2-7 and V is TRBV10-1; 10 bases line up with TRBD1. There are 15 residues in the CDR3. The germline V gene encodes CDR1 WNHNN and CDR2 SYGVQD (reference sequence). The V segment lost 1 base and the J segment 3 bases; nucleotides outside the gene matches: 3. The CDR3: CASSEFGQGGYEQYF. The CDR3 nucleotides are TGCGCCAGCAGTGAGTTTGGACAGGGGGGCTACGAGCAGTACTTC.

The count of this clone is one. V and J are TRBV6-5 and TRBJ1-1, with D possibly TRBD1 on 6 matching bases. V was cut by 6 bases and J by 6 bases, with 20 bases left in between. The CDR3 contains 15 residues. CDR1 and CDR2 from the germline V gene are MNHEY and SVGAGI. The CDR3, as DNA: TGTGCCAGCAGACCTCCGGGACGGGGGGCCGCTGAAGCTTTCTTT. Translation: CASRPPGRGAAEAFF.

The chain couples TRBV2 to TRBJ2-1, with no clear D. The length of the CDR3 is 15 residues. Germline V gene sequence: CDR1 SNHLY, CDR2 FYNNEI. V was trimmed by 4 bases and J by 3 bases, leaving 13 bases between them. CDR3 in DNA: TGTGCCAGCAGTGTAGTCCCTGATGGCTACAATGAGCAGTTCTTC. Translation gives CASSVVPDGYNEQFF.

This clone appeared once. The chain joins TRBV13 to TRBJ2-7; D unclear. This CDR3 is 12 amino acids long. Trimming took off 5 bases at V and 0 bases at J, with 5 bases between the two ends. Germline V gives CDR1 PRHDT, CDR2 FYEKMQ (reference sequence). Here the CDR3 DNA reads TGTGCCAGCAGCCCGAACTCCTACGAGCAGTACTTC. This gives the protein CASSPNSYEQYF.

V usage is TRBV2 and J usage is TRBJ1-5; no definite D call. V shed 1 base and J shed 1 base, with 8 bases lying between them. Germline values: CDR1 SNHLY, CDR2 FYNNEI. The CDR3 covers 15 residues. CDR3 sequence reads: CASSEGRKSNQPQHF. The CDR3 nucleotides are TGTGCCAGCAGTGAAGGACGGAAAAGCAATCAGCCCCAGCATTTT.

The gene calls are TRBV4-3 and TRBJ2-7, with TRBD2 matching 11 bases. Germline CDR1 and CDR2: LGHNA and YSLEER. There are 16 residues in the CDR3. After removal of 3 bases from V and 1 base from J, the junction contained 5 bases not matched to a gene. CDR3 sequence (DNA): TGCGCCAGCAGCCAGCGGCTAGCGGGGGGATCCTACGAGCAGTACTTC. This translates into CASSQRLAGGSYEQYF.

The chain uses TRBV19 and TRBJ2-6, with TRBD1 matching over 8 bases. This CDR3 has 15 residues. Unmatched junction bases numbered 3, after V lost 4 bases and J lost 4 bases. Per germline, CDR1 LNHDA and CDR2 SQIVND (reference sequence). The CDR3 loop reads CASSRTGPGANVLTF. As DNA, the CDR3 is TGTGCCAGTAGTAGGACAGGGCCCGGGGCCAACGTCCTGACTTTC.

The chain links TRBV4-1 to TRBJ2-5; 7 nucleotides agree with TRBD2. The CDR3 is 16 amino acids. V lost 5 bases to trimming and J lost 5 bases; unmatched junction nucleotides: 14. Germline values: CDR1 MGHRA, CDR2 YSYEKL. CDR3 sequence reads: CASSGFVGGSSETQYF. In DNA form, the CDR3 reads TGCGCCAGCAGCGGCTTTGTAGGCGGGAGTAGCGAGACCCAGTACTTC.

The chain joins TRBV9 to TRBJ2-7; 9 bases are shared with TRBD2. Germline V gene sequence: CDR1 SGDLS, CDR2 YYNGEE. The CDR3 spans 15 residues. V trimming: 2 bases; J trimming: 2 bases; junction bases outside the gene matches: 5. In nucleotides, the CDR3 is TGTGCCAGCAGCGTGGGGACTAGCAGCCCCTACGAGCAGTACTTC. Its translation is CASSVGTSSPYEQYF.

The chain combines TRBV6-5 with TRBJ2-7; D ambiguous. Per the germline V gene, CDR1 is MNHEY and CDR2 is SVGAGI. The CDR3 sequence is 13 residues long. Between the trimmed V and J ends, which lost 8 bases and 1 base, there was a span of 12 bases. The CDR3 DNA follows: TGTGCCAGCCGCAATTACCAGTCCTACGAGCAGTACTTC. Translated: CASRNYQSYEQYF.

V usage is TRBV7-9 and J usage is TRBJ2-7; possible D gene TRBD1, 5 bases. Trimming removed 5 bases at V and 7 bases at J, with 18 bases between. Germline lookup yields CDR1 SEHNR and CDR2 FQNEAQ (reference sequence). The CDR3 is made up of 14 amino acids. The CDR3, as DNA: TGTGCCAGCAGCCCTTGGGGCTCTGGGGTGGAGCAGTACTTC. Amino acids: CASSPWGSGVEQYF.

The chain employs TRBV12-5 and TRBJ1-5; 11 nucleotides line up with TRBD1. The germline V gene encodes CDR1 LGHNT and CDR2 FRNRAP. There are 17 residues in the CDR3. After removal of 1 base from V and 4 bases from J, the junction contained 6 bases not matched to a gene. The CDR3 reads CASGLEHGTGGNQPQHF. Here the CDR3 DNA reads TGTGCTAGTGGTTTGGAACACGGGACAGGGGGTAATCAGCCCCAGCATTTT.

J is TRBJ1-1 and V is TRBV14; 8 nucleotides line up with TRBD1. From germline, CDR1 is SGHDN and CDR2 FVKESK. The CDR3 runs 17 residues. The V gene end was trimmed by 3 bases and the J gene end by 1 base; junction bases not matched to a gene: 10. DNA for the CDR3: TGTGCCAGCAGCCATGATATCAGGACAGGGAAGAACACTGAAGCTTTCTTT. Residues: CASSHDIRTGKNTEAFF.